This T cell receptor beta chain was obtained from a study of blood T cell repertoires in COVID-19. On the study more broadly: Researchers got acute and convalescent COVID-19 samples from the United States, Italy and Spain.

Germline V gene lookup returns CDR1 MDHEN and CDR2 SYDVKM. Trimming removed 4 bases from V and 9 bases from J; junction bases left unmatched: 6. The CDR3 sequence is 14 residues long. The cohort comprised adults aged roughly 18 to 95 years residing in 20 to 25 US areas. Participants were placed into cohorts based on the clinical history they reported. In the authors' workflow: Reference gene primer amplification yielded estimated nucleated cell counts. The data were produced by immunoSEQ multiplex PCR, yet TCRdb's version contains in-frame clones alone and is incomplete. V, J and clone size are those of that table, while D and trimming were read from the DNA. The table includes approximately 400,000 clones, roughly 90% detected once.

The J gene is TRBJ1-6, the V gene TRBV28; 7 bases match TRBD1. The sequence was obtained from a woman aged 40 to 50 who had been exposed to COVID-19. Sequences were obtained from PBMCs or T cells enriched from blood (not recorded which). The CDR3 DNA reads as TGTGCCAGCAGTTCAACCAGGGGGATTTCACCCCTCCACTTT. As protein: CASSSTRGISPLHF.